This T cell receptor (beta chain) was recovered during a study of shared clonotypes between healthy human individuals. Study context: With ages of 18 to 49, the donors were two women and a few men. Study findings and constraints: Exclusively blood specimens were collected; tissue repertoires likely differ.

This CDR3 has 14 amino acids. V shed 5 bases and J shed 0 bases, with 11 bases lying between them. Germline V gene sequence: CDR1 SSHAT, CDR2 FNYEAQ (reference sequence). About this clone itself: Its antigen is currently unknown.

Deep was the level used in running the assay. Methods used by the authors: Filtering differed since immunoSEQ provided only junctions, with no quality scores. Measured with immunoSEQ multiplex PCR; TCRdb has only the in-frame clones, and not every one. Clonal size and the V and J genes are those of that table, whereas D and trimming came from the DNA. The sample has 2 million to 3 million clones; 80% to 95% are singletons. The TCR comes from a man aged 18 to 35 in good health. Some clones in this sample may be carry-over from other donors' samples. This chain links TRBV7-7 with TRBJ2-7; a possible D gene is TRBD1 (6 bases). The sample was naive CD4+ T cells from PBMCs. Subset indicated: CD45RA+ positively selected. The CDR3 DNA follows: TGTGCCAGCAGCCGTGCACAGGGCTCCTACGAGCAGTACTTC. This sequence encodes CASSRAQGSYEQYF.